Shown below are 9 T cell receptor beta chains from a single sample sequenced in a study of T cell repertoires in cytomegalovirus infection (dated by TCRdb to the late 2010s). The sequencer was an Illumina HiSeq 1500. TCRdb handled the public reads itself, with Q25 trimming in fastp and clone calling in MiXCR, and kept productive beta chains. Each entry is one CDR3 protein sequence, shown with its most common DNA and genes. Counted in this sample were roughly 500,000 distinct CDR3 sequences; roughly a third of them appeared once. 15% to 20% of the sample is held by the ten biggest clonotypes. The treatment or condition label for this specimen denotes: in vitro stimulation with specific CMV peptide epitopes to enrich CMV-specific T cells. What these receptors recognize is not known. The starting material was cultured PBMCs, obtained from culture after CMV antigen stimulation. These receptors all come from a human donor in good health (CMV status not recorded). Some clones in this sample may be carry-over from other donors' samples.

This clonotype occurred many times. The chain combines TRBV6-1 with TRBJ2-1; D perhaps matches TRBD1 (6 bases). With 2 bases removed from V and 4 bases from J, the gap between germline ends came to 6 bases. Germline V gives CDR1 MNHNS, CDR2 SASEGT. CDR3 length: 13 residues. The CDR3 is CASSETGYNEQFF. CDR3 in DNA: TGTGCCAGCAGTGAAACAGGGTACAATGAGCAGTTCTTC.

The CDR3 here is CASSREPLTDTQYF. As DNA, the CDR3 is TGCGCCAGCAGCCGCGAGCCTTTGACAGATACGCAGTATTTT. V gene TRBV4-3 combines with J gene TRBJ2-3; D is unclear. Trimming removed 4 bases from V and 3 bases from J, with 11 bases in between. The CDR3 has 14 amino acids. Germline assignment: CDR1 LGHNA and CDR2 YSLEER.

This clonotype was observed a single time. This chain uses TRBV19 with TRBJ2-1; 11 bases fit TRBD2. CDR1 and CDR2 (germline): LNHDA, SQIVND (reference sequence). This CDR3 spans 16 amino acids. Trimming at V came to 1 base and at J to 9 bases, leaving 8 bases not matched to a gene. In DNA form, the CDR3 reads TGTGCCAGTAGTATAGGACCGCCTAGCGGGGGGCTTGAGCAGTTCTTC. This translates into CASSIGPPSGGLEQFF. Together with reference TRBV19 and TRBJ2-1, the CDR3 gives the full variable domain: DGGITQSPKYLFRKEGQNVTLSCEQNLNHDAMYWYRQDPGQGLRLIYYSQIVNDFQKGDIAEGYSVSREKKESFPLTVTSAQKNPTAFYLCASSIGPPSGGLEQFFGPGTRLTVL.

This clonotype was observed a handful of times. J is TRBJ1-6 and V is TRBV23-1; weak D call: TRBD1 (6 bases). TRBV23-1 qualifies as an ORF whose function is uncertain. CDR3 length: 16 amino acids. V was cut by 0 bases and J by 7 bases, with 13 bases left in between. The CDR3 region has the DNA TGCGCCAGCAGTCAATCGGAGGTCAGGGGAAATTCACCCCTCCACTTT. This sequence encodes CASSQSEVRGNSPLHF.

This CDR3 reads CASSFRDLGEQYF. The DNA for the CDR3 is TGTGCCAGCAGTTTCCGGGACCTGGGGGAGCAGTACTTC. The chain joins TRBV28 to TRBJ2-7; D may correspond to TRBD1 or TRBD2 (5 bases each). Trimming took 3 bases from V and 7 from J, leaving 13 bases between them. The germline V gene has CDR1 MDHEN and CDR2 SYDVKM. The CDR3 runs 13 residues.

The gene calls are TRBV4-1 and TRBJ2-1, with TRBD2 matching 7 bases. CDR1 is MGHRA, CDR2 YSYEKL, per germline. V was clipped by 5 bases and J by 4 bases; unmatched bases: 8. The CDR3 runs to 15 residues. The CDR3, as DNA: TGCGCCAGCAGCAAATCTAGCGGCAAGTACAATGAGCAGTTCTTC. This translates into CASSKSSGKYNEQFF.

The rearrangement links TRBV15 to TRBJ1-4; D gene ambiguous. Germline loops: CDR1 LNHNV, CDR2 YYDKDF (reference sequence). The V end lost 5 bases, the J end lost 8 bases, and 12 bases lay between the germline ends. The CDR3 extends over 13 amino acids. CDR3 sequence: CATSHPGVEKLFF. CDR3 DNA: TGTGCCACCAGCCACCCAGGAGTGGAAAAACTGTTTTTT.

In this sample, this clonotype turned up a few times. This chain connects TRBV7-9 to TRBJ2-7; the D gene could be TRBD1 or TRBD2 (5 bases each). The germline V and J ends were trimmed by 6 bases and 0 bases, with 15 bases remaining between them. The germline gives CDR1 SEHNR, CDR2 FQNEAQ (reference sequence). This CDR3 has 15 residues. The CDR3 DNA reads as TGTGCCAGCAGTCCAAGGGACGGGCCCTCCTACGAGCAGTACTTC. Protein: CASSPRDGPSYEQYF.

CDR3 amino acids: CASSYRGLAGGKTDTQYF. The CDR3 DNA reads as TGTGCCAGCAGTTACAGGGGACTAGCGGGAGGAAAGACAGATACGCAGTATTTT. V is TRBV6-1 and J is TRBJ2-3; 15 bases are shared with TRBD2. Germline-derived CDR1 and CDR2 are MNHNS and SASEGT. Germline trimming cut 5 bases from V and 3 bases from J; bases unmatched to any gene: 9. The CDR3 length is 18 residues.